These 24 T cell receptor beta chains were all obtained from the same sample, sequenced in a study of radiotherapy plus CTLA-4 blockade in lung cancer. Sequenced by immunoSEQ multiplex PCR; TCRdb stores in-frame clones only, minus some. The data hold about 45,000 clones, with around 63% observed a single time. The material sequenced was peripheral blood, taken from a patient treated with radiotherapy plus ipilimumab. The receptor source for this set is a human donor with non-small cell lung cancer who had a partial response to radiotherapy plus ipilimumab.

V usage is TRBV5-1 and J usage is TRBJ2-5, with 11 bases matching TRBD2. J gave up 4 bases and V 1 base, and 6 bases lay outside the gene matches. The CDR3 spans 16 residues. Germline CDR1 is SGHRS and CDR2 is YFSETQ. CDR3 sequence: CASSLSGSGGGETQYF. For the CDR3, the DNA is TGCGCCAGCAGCTTGAGTGGTAGCGGGGGGGGAGAGACCCAGTACTTC.

This clone came up once. V and J are TRBV6-1 and TRBJ1-2; D is possibly TRBD1 (5 bases). The CDR3 length is 14 residues. CDR1 and CDR2 (germline): MNHNS, SASEGT. The V and J ends lost 0 bases and 8 bases respectively, with 13 bases between them. The CDR3 sequence is CASSEARGKEGYTF. In DNA, the CDR3 is TGTGCCAGCAGTGAAGCGCGGGGGAAGGAGGGCTACACCTTC.

The CDR3 loop is CASSGDRLYEQYF. DNA of the CDR3: TGTGCCAGCAGTGGAGACAGGCTGTACGAGCAGTACTTC. The chain links TRBV2 to TRBJ2-7, with a tentative D call TRBD1 (6 bases). In germline, CDR1 is SNHLY, CDR2 FYNNEI. Trimming stripped 4 bases from V and 4 bases from J, with 11 bases between. The CDR3 consists of 13 residues.

The chain joins TRBV2 to TRBJ1-4; no reliable D call. V dropped 7 bases and J dropped 10 bases, with 16 bases sitting between them. The germline V gene has CDR1 SNHLY and CDR2 FYNNEI. The CDR3 covers 13 residues. The CDR3 sequence is CASMGQQSGKLFF. In DNA form, the CDR3 reads TGTGCCAGCATGGGCCAGCAGTCAGGAAAACTGTTTTTT.

The chain couples TRBV7-9 to TRBJ1-2; no clear D. The CDR3 runs 13 residues. CDR1 is SEHNR, CDR2 FQNEAQ, per germline (reference sequence). Trimming pared 5 bases from V and 6 bases from J, leaving 13 bases between. The CDR3 loop reads CASSHSGRNGYTF. The CDR3 DNA follows: TGTGCCAGCAGCCACTCAGGTCGGAATGGCTACACCTTC.

The rearrangement links TRBV6-1 to TRBJ2-6, with 9 bases matching TRBD1. Losses at the gene ends were 2 bases for V and 4 bases for J; bases not matched to a gene: 12. Germline CDR1 is MNHNS and CDR2 is SASEGT. The CDR3 contains 19 residues. DNA for the CDR3: TGTGCCAGCAGTGAAAGTTGGGACAGGGCCCTCAGCGGGGCCAACGTCCTGACTTTC. The encoded protein is CASSESWDRALSGANVLTF.

The rearrangement joins TRBV7-6 to TRBJ1-4, with a tentative D call TRBD1 (5 bases). The CDR3 runs 18 residues. The V gene's germline CDR1 is SGHVS and CDR2 FNYEAQ. With 3 bases removed from V and 4 bases from J, the gap between germline ends came to 21 bases. Here the CDR3 reads CASSFYRPSVGLNEKLFF. In nucleotides, the CDR3 is TGTGCCAGCAGCTTCTACAGGCCCTCAGTGGGGCTTAATGAAAAACTGTTTTTT.

The chain employs TRBV7-6 and TRBJ2-3; D gene unclear. The CDR3 has 14 amino acids. Germline CDR1 reads SGHVS; CDR2 reads FNYEAQ. V was cut by 0 bases and J by 2 bases, with 6 bases left in between. In DNA form, the CDR3 reads TGTGCCAGCAGCTTAGCTGAAGCCACAGATACGCAGTATTTT. Translation gives CASSLAEATDTQYF.

The gene calls are TRBV5-1 and TRBJ2-3; no definite D call. CDR1 and CDR2 (germline): SGHRS, YFSETQ. The V and J ends lost 0 bases and 3 bases respectively, with 8 bases between them. The CDR3 has 14 residues. CDR3 residues: CASSLAVMTDTQYF. CDR3 coding DNA: TGCGCCAGCAGCTTGGCAGTCATGACAGATACGCAGTATTTT.

This chain links TRBV5-6 with TRBJ1-1, with 7 bases aligning to TRBD1. V was clipped by 5 bases and J by 7 bases; unmatched bases: 14. Germline V CDR1 and CDR2: SGHDT, YYEEEE. The CDR3 loop spans 15 amino acids. The CDR3 loop is CASRKRGQGGIEAFF. CDR3 sequence (DNA): TGTGCCAGCAGAAAGAGGGGGCAAGGGGGGATTGAAGCTTTCTTT.

V usage is TRBV5-1 and J usage is TRBJ1-1; possibly TRBD1 for D (5 bases). The CDR3 is 14 residues long. V dropped 4 bases and J dropped 4 bases, with 14 bases sitting between them. Germline V gene data show CDR1 as SGHRS and CDR2 as YFSETQ. Here the CDR3 reads CASSPQTVTTEAFF. CDR3 nucleotide sequence: TGCGCCAGCAGCCCCCAGACAGTAACCACTGAAGCTTTCTTT.

J is TRBJ2-1 and V is TRBV7-2; D uncertain. CDR3 length equals 14 residues. Looked up from germline, CDR1 is SGHTA and CDR2 is FQGNSA. With 4 bases removed from V and 7 bases from J, the gap between germline ends came to 14 bases. The CDR3 here is CASSSSPDTNEQFF. CDR3 in DNA: TGTGCCAGCAGCTCCTCCCCCGACACGAATGAGCAGTTCTTC.

This clone was found many times. The V gene is TRBV7-8, the J gene TRBJ1-3, with 11 nucleotides matching TRBD1. Germline V gene sequence: CDR1 SGHVS, CDR2 FQNEAQ. The CDR3 spans 16 residues. The V gene end was trimmed by 4 bases and the J gene end by 2 bases; junction bases not matched to a gene: 4. For the CDR3, the DNA is TGTGCCAGCAGCTCGGGACAGGGGGGGACTGGAAACACCATATATTTT. Protein sequence: CASSSGQGGTGNTIYF. The full variable domain, completed using reference TRBV7-8 and TRBJ1-3, is GAGVSQSPRYKVAKRGQDVALRCDPISGHVSLFWYQQALGQGPEFLTYFQNEAQLDKSGLPSDRFFAERPEGSVSTLKIQRTQQEDSAVYLCASSSGQGGTGNTIYFGEGSWLTVV.

V usage is TRBV6-1 and J usage is TRBJ1-1; TRBD1 matches 9 bases. V lost 8 bases, J lost 4 bases, and 5 bases stayed unmatched. This CDR3 is built from 13 residues. CDR1 is MNHNS, CDR2 SASEGT, per germline. CDR3 residues: CASRDRAATEAFF. The CDR3 bases are TGTGCCAGCCGGGACAGGGCAGCCACTGAAGCTTTCTTT.

In this sample, this clone turned up once. The chain uses TRBV4-2 and TRBJ2-7; D is ambiguous. The germline V gene has CDR1 LGHNA and CDR2 YNFKEQ. V dropped 5 bases and J dropped 3 bases, with 8 bases sitting between them. The CDR3 spans 12 residues. CDR3 sequence (DNA): TGTGCCAGCAGCTTAGACAACTACGAGCAGTACTTC. Translation: CASSLDNYEQYF.

This chain links TRBV2 with TRBJ2-1, with D uncertain. CDR3 length: 12 residues. CDR1 and CDR2 (germline): SNHLY, FYNNEI. V was shortened by 6 bases and J by 6 bases, with 9 bases between the two germline ends. For the CDR3, the DNA is TGTGCCAGCAGCAGGTCCAGCAATGAGCAGTTCTTC. Protein: CASSRSSNEQFF.

This sequence joins TRBV11-2 and TRBJ2-7; no definite D call. The CDR3 runs 11 residues. In germline, CDR1 is SGHAT, CDR2 FQNNGV. Trimming took off 4 bases at V and 3 bases at J, with 4 bases between the two ends. The CDR3 sequence is CASSYSYEQYF. Written as DNA, the CDR3 is TGTGCCAGCAGCTATAGCTACGAGCAGTACTTC.

This chain uses TRBV7-2 with TRBJ2-5; possibly TRBD2 for D (6 bases). The germline CDR1 and CDR2 sequences are SGHTA and FQGNSA. The CDR3 extends over 14 amino acids. V lost 2 bases and J lost 1, with 8 bases in between. The CDR3 bases are TGTGCCAGCAGCTTATTTAGCGGCCAAGAGACCCAGTACTTC. It yields the protein CASSLFSGQETQYF.

The V and J genes are TRBV12-1 and TRBJ1-5; the D call in the table, TRBD1, was not verified against the DNA. TRBV12-1 is termed a pseudogene. CDR3 size: 15 residues. In DNA, the CDR3 is TGTGCCAGCAGTCAAGTCAGTGATAGCAATCAGCCCCAGCATTTT. This gives the protein CASSQVSDSNQPQHF.

The chain employs TRBV9 and TRBJ2-5; 10 bases are a match to TRBD2. CDR1 is SGDLS and CDR2 is YYNGEE in the germline V gene. The J segment lost 3 bases and the V segment lost 4 bases, leaving 6 bases of the junction unmatched. CDR3 length: 15 residues. CDR3 in amino acids: CASSTQAGGEETQYF. The CDR3, as DNA: TGTGCCAGCAGCACACAAGCGGGGGGGGAAGAGACCCAGTACTTC.

The chain links TRBV30 to TRBJ1-1; D might be TRBD1 (5 bases). Per germline, CDR1 GTSNPN and CDR2 SVGIG (reference sequence). The V gene lost 2 bases and the J gene lost 5 bases, with 18 bases spanning the gap. This CDR3 spans 15 amino acids. The CDR3 DNA is TGTGCCTGGAGTAACCGGGGGAGGGGACCAACTGAAGCTTTCTTT. Its translation: CAWSNRGRGPTEAFF. The variable domain in full, with the rest retrieved from reference TRBV30 and TRBJ1-1, is SQTIHQWPATLVQPVGSPLSLECTVEGTSNPNLYWYRQAAGRGLQLLFYSVGIGQISSEVPQNLSASRPQDRQFILSSKKLLLSDSGFYLCAWSNRGRGPTEAFFGQGTRLTVV.

In nucleotides, the CDR3 is TGTGCCAGCAGCTTGAATAGCGGGGGGGCCAGAGGGCAGTTCTTC. Amino acid sequence: CASSLNSGGARGQFF. V is TRBV7-9 and J is TRBJ2-1; 11 bases map to TRBD2. The V gene's germline CDR1 is SEHNR and CDR2 FQNEAQ (reference sequence). This CDR3 is 15 amino acids long. V lost 3 bases and J lost 12; bases outside the gene matches: 10.

This clone was found a few times. A much larger clone lies one base from this, so it may be a read error. This chain links TRBV25-1 with TRBJ2-7; tentatively, D is TRBD2 (6 bases). CDR1 is MGHDK and CDR2 is SYGVNS in the germline V gene. This CDR3 contains 11 residues. V was pared by 10 bases and J by 7 bases, with 14 bases between. The CDR3 reads CATTPGDEQYF. CDR3 DNA sequence: TGTGCCACTACCCCGGGGGATGAGCAGTACTTC.

The count of this clone is one. The V and J genes are TRBV7-2 and TRBJ2-7; TRBD2 agrees at 11 bases. Germline lookup yields CDR1 SGHTA and CDR2 FQGNSA. The trim removed 6 bases at V and 0 bases at J, leaving 10 bases unmatched. This CDR3 has 17 amino acids. CDR3 nucleotides: TGTGCCAGCAGTCAACTAGCGGGAGCAAGGGACTCCTACGAGCAGTACTTC. It encodes CASSQLAGARDSYEQYF.